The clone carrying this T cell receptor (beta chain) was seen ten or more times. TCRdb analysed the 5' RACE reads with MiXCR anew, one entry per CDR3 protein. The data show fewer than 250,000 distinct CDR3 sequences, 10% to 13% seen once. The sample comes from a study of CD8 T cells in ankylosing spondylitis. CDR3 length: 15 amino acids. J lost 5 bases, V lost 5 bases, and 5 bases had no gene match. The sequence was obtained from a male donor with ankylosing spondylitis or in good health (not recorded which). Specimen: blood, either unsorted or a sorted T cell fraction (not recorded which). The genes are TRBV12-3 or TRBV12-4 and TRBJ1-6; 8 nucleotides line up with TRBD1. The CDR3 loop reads CASSPTGEDNSPLHF. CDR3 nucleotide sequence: TGTGCCAGCAGTCCGACAGGGGAGGATAATTCACCCCTCCACTTT.